The 22 T cell receptor beta chains presented below share a single source sample, sequenced in a study of spatial heterogeneity in lung cancer. TCRdb reprocessed the 5' RACE reads via MiXCR and lists one record per CDR3 protein. This repertoire shows tens of thousands of distinct CDR3 sequences, 10% to 15% found once; its top ten account for roughly 4.2%. Time point: sample taken at primary tumor resection. Sequencing covered unsorted whole RNA taken from tumor, nontumor lung or frozen PBMC. The sequences come from PBMCs, collected at surgery. The receptors were gathered from a male donor with early-stage non-small cell lung cancer.

This clonotype was found many times. The rearrangement links TRBV7-3 to TRBJ2-1; 7 bases are a match to TRBD2. The CDR3 consists of 12 residues. Germline V gene data show CDR1 as SGHTA and CDR2 as FQGTGA. The J segment lost 10 bases and the V segment lost 3 bases, leaving 3 bases of the junction unmatched. The CDR3 loop is CASSFQRGEQFF. In DNA form, the CDR3 reads TGTGCCAGCAGCTTCCAGCGGGGAGAGCAGTTCTTC.

This chain links TRBV7-2 with TRBJ2-7; a weak D match, TRBD2 (6 bases). V was shortened by 5 bases and J by 3 bases, with 14 bases between the two germline ends. This CDR3 contains 14 residues. Germline lookup yields CDR1 SGHTA and CDR2 FQGNSA. CDR3 nucleotide sequence: TGTGCCAGCAGCCCGGGACTGTTCCACTACGAGCAGTACTTC. Protein sequence: CASSPGLFHYEQYF.

In its sample, this clonotype was seen a few times. The chain employs TRBV6-1 and TRBJ2-3; D is unclear. The CDR3 is 13 amino acids. In germline, CDR1 is MNHNS, CDR2 SASEGT. V lost 4 bases and J lost 1, with 6 bases in between. The CDR3 DNA reads TGTGCCAGCAGTGTAGCTCGCACAGATACGCAGTATTTT. Its protein product is CASSVARTDTQYF.

The chain employs TRBV7-9 and TRBJ1-1; D call uncertain. Trimming shortened V by 6 bases and J by 0 bases, and 14 bases separated the two germline ends. Germline V gives CDR1 SEHNR, CDR2 FQNEAQ (reference sequence). The CDR3 contains 15 residues. CDR3 coding DNA: TGTGCCAGCAGACCTAAACAGAGACTGAACACTGAAGCTTTCTTT. Translation gives CASRPKQRLNTEAFF.

This clonotype was detected only a few times. The gene calls are TRBV2 and TRBJ1-1, with a tentative D call TRBD1 (5 bases). Germline-derived CDR1 and CDR2 are SNHLY and FYNNEI. V lost 11 bases to trimming and J lost 5 bases, with 21 bases between them. There are 14 residues in the CDR3. The CDR3: CASPSRRGLTEAFF. CDR3 in DNA: TGTGCCTCCCCGTCACGGCGGGGCCTAACTGAAGCTTTCTTT.

There are a few counts of this clonotype. This chain links TRBV12-5 with TRBJ2-7, with a weak D call TRBD2 (5 bases). Germline V lookup: CDR1 LGHNT, CDR2 FRNRAP. The germline V and J ends were trimmed by 0 bases and 2 bases, with 11 bases remaining between them. The CDR3 is 15 residues long. The DNA for the CDR3 is TGTGCTAGTGGTTTGGTAGGACTGGCCCCCTACGAGCAGTACTTC. Its protein is CASGLVGLAPYEQYF.

In this sample, this clonotype turned up a few times. The V gene is TRBV7-9, the J gene TRBJ2-7; D is unclear. The length of the CDR3 is 12 residues. The ends were cut back, 2 bases at V and 3 bases at J, with 5 bases in the middle. The germline V gene encodes CDR1 SEHNR and CDR2 FQNEAQ (reference sequence). CDR3 coding DNA: TGTGCCAGCAGCTTACACGGCTACGAGCAGTACTTC. Translated: CASSLHGYEQYF. Full variable domain (remainder filled in from reference TRBV7-9 and TRBJ2-7): DTGVSQNPRHKITKRGQNVTFRCDPISEHNRLYWYRQTLGQGPEFLTYFQNEAQLEKSRLLSDRFSAERPKGSFSTLEIQRTEQGDSAMYLCASSLHGYEQYFGPGTRLTVT.

The chain has TRBV5-4 and TRBJ2-7; D not certain. This CDR3 is 12 amino acids long. CDR1 and CDR2 from the germline V gene are SGHNT and YYREEE (reference sequence). V lost 0 bases and J lost 5, with 6 bases in between. The CDR3 nucleotides are TGTGCCAGCAGCTTGGCAAGAAACGAGCAGTACTTC. Amino acid sequence: CASSLARNEQYF.

This clonotype was observed a few times. The chain recombines TRBV4-1 with TRBJ1-5; 9 bases agree with TRBD1. CDR1 is MGHRA, CDR2 YSYEKL, per germline. Trimming removed 2 bases from V and 6 bases from J; junction bases left unmatched: 8. The CDR3 is 16 amino acids. The chain's CDR3 is CASSQTPGQGTQPQHF. CDR3 coding DNA: TGCGCCAGCAGCCAAACTCCGGGACAGGGCACTCAGCCCCAGCATTTT.

The table lists this clonotype with a few counts. The chain recombines TRBV5-1 with TRBJ2-7; the D is unclear. The CDR3 spans 14 residues. The germline CDR1 and CDR2 sequences are SGHRS and YFSETQ. The V end was cut by 0 bases, the J end by 3 bases, with 10 bases between. The CDR3 protein is CASSLESPVYEQYF. Written as DNA, the CDR3 is TGCGCCAGCAGCTTGGAGAGTCCAGTCTACGAGCAGTACTTC.

This clonotype was picked up a small number of times. V is TRBV6-1 and J is TRBJ1-6; no firm D call. The CDR3 contains 16 residues. The germline CDR1 and CDR2 sequences are MNHNS and SASEGT. The germline V and J ends were trimmed by 1 base and 10 bases, with 17 bases remaining between them. The CDR3 sequence is CASSEVPTRARSPLHF. In DNA form, the CDR3 reads TGTGCCAGCAGTGAAGTCCCCACGAGGGCTCGGTCACCCCTCCACTTT.

The V gene is TRBV5-5, the J gene TRBJ1-1; a weak D match, TRBD1 (5 bases). Germline V gene sequence: CDR1 SGHKS, CDR2 YYEKEE (reference sequence). This CDR3 contains 14 residues. V dropped 1 base and J dropped 1 base, with 8 bases sitting between them. CDR3 in DNA: TGTGCCAGCAGCTTGCACAGGAGGAACACTGAAGCTTTCTTT. Protein product: CASSLHRRNTEAFF. Supplemented by reference TRBV5-5 and TRBJ1-1, the full variable domain reads DAGVTQSPTHLIKTRGQQVTLRCSPISGHKSVSWYQQVLGQGPQFIFQYYEKEERGRGNFPDRFSARQFPNYSSELNVNALLLGDSALYLCASSLHRRNTEAFFGQGTRLTVV.

This chain connects TRBV20-1 to TRBJ2-1; no definite D call. CDR1 and CDR2 (germline): DFQATT, SNEGSKA (reference sequence). This CDR3 spans 14 amino acids. The V end was cut by 0 bases, the J end by 8 bases, with 14 bases between. Here the CDR3 DNA reads TGCAGTGCTAGAGATCAGGAGTATAGGTATGAGCAGTTCTTC. Amino acid sequence: CSARDQEYRYEQFF.

The DNA for the CDR3 is TGTGCCAGCAGCTTGGTGGGGGCAGGGGAGACCCAGTACTTC. Translated: CASSLVGAGETQYF. This sequence joins TRBV5-6 and TRBJ2-5; weak D call: TRBD1 (6 bases). The CDR3 spans 14 residues. CDR1 and CDR2 (germline): SGHDT, YYEEEE. The V and J ends lost 0 bases and 5 bases respectively, with 11 bases between them.

J is TRBJ2-7 and V is TRBV15, with D possibly being TRBD1 or TRBD2 (5 bases each). With 3 bases removed from V and 3 bases from J, the gap between germline ends came to 12 bases. The CDR3 sequence is 14 residues long. Germline-derived CDR1 and CDR2 are LNHNV and YYDKDF (reference sequence). CDR3 protein: CATSSGTIHYEQYF. The CDR3 region has the DNA TGTGCCACCAGCAGCGGGACCATACACTACGAGCAGTACTTC. The full variable domain, completed using reference TRBV15 and TRBJ2-7, is DAMVIQNPRYQVTQFGKPVTLSCSQTLNHNVMYWYQQKSSQAPKLLFHYYDKDFNNEADTPDNFQSRRPNTSFCFLDIRSPGLGDTAMYLCATSSGTIHYEQYFGPGTRLTVT.

This clonotype was seen a few times. The chain has TRBV5-1 and TRBJ2-7; D tentatively fits TRBD1 or TRBD2 (5 bases each). Trimming left V 4 bases short and J 7 bases short, with 21 bases between. The length of the CDR3 is 15 residues. Looked up from germline, CDR1 is SGHRS and CDR2 is YFSETQ. CDR3 region: CASSLEDIVFEEQYF. The CDR3 bases are TGCGCCAGCAGCCTGGAGGACATCGTGTTTGAGGAGCAGTACTTC.

This clonotype was seen ten or more times. The gene calls are TRBV5-1 and TRBJ1-1; 7 nucleotides align to TRBD1. This CDR3 contains 15 residues. V lost 0 bases, J lost 6 bases, and 8 bases stayed unmatched. Germline values: CDR1 SGHRS, CDR2 YFSETQ. Here the CDR3 reads CASSLDRGVSSEAFF. The CDR3 DNA is TGCGCCAGCAGCTTGGACAGGGGAGTCAGCTCTGAAGCTTTCTTT.

The chain joins TRBV9 to TRBJ2-3, with D tentatively TRBD2 (6 bases). V was cut by 4 bases and J by 2 bases, with 17 bases left in between. Germline lookup yields CDR1 SGDLS and CDR2 YYNGEE. The CDR3 spans 16 residues. CDR3: CASSPRTGETTDTQYF. CDR3 bases: TGTGCCAGCAGCCCTCGGACGGGGGAGACCACAGATACGCAGTATTTT.

This rearrangement joins TRBV12-3 or TRBV12-4 to TRBJ1-1, with a weak D call TRBD1 (6 bases). Trimming took 2 bases from V and 4 from J, leaving 11 bases between them. The CDR3 is 14 amino acids. CDR3 region: CASSLQGPGTEAFF. Here the CDR3 DNA reads TGTGCCAGCAGTTTACAGGGGCCGGGCACTGAAGCTTTCTTT.

A single count supports this clonotype. DNA of the CDR3: TGTGCCAGCAGCGTTGACAGGCTCCAAGAGACCCAGTACTTC. This translates into CASSVDRLQETQYF. V usage is TRBV5-6 and J usage is TRBJ2-5, with a possible D match to TRBD1 (6 bases). The CDR3 is 14 amino acids. The germline V gene has CDR1 SGHDT and CDR2 YYEEEE. Trimming shortened V by 4 bases and J by 1 base, and 11 bases separated the two germline ends.

This clonotype was seen a handful of times. This rearrangement joins TRBV2 to TRBJ1-1; TRBD1 aligns across 8 bases. The CDR3 has 15 amino acids. Germline values: CDR1 SNHLY, CDR2 FYNNEI. V lost 3 bases and J lost 4; bases outside the gene matches: 7. CDR3 loop: CASSEEQGAFTEAFF. As DNA, the CDR3 is TGTGCCAGCAGTGAGGAGCAGGGGGCATTCACTGAAGCTTTCTTT.

The chain uses TRBV19 and TRBJ2-3; D is undetermined. V lost 3 bases and J 2 bases, leaving 6 bases between the germline ends. The CDR3 spans 13 residues. Germline V gives CDR1 LNHDA, CDR2 SQIVND (reference sequence). This CDR3 reads CASSIMDTDTQYF. The CDR3 DNA follows: TGTGCCAGTAGTATCATGGACACAGATACGCAGTATTTT.